This TCR beta chain was found in a study of T cell repertoires in ileal Crohn's disease. Study-level information: Postoperative therapy was given to about half: 11 thiopurines, 15 to 20 anti-TNF agents.

About this clone: Its antigen is not known.

Trimming at V came to 4 bases and at J to 3 bases, leaving 9 bases not matched to a gene. CDR1 SGHKS and CDR2 YYEKEE come from the germline V gene (reference sequence). The CDR3 spans 16 residues. Study-wide results and caveats: Compared with non-smokers, active smokers at surgery showed more clonal expansions.

Per sample, about 480 nanograms of biopsy DNA were TCRB immunosequenced. Profiling relied on immunoSEQ multiplex PCR, and the TCRdb table lists in-frame clones only, not all of them. In the table there are 5,000 to 6,500 clones, roughly 80% of which are singletons. This chain connects TRBV5-5 to TRBJ2-1; 8 bases map to TRBD2. Material for sequencing was ileal tissue. The TCR originated in an adult with Crohn's disease. The CDR3 nucleotides are TGTGCCAGCAGCCCCCTTCCTAGCGGGTTCTACAATGAGCAGTTCTTC. Protein sequence: CASSPLPSGFYNEQFF. Looking up the rest from reference TRBV5-5 and TRBJ2-1 gives the full variable domain: DAGVTQSPTHLIKTRGQQVTLRCSPISGHKSVSWYQQVLGQGPQFIFQYYEKEERGRGNFPDRFSARQFPNYSSELNVNALLLGDSALYLCASSPLPSGFYNEQFFGPGTRLTVL.